This T cell receptor (beta chain) comes out of a study of control samples from healthy donors and cancer patients. Assay: immunoSEQ multiplex PCR; the TCRdb copy retains only in-frame clones and omits some. The sample lists 100,000 to 150,000 clones, over 85% occurring once. Trimming removed 4 bases from V and 4 bases from J, with 8 bases in between. The CDR3 runs to 12 residues. This chain uses TRBV12-3 or TRBV12-4 with TRBJ2-7; no definite D call. This receptor was obtained from a man aged 50-60 years with head and neck cancer. The source material was PBMCs. The CDR3 region is CASSSRVYEQYF. DNA for the CDR3: TGTGCCAGCAGTTCCCGGGTGTACGAGCAGTACTTC.